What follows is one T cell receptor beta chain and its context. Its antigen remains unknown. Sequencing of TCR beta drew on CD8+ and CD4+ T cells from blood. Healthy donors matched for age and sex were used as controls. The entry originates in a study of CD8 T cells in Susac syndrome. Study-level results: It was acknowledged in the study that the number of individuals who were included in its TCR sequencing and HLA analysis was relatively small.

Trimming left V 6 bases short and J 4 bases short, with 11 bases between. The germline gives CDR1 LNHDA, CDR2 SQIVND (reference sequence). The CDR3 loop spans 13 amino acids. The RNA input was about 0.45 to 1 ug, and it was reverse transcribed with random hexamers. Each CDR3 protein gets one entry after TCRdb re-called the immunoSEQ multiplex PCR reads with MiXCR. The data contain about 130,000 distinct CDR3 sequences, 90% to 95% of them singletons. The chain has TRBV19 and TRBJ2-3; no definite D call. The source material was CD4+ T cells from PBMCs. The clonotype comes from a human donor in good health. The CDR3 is CASSARSADTQYF. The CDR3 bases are TGTGCCAGTAGCGCGCGGTCGGCAGATACGCAGTATTTT. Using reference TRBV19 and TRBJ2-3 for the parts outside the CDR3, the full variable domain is DGGITQSPKYLFRKEGQNVTLSCEQNLNHDAMYWYRQDPGQGLRLIYYSQIVNDFQKGDIAEGYSVSREKKESFPLTVTSAQKNPTAFYLCASSARSADTQYFGPGTRLTVL.